Below are 26 T cell receptor beta chains sequenced from a single sample in a study of beta chain features in type 1 diabetes. Reverse transcription of all isolated RNA meant that expressed TCRB transcripts were sequenced. The repertoire was sequenced with immunoSEQ multiplex PCR; TCRdb's copy has only in-frame clones and lacks some. The sample consists of hundreds of thousands of clones, around 12% of them appearing once. Material: naive CD4+ T cells from blood. These receptors were taken from a young man in good health.

This chain links TRBV7-2 with TRBJ2-5, with TRBD1 matching over 10 bases. With V trimmed by 4 bases and J by 6 bases, 5 bases remained unmatched. Per the germline V gene, CDR1 is SGHTA and CDR2 is FQGNSA. CDR3 length equals 14 residues. The CDR3 nucleotides are TGTGCCAGCAGCTGGCCGGGACAGGGGAAGACCCAGTACTTC. This sequence encodes CASSWPGQGKTQYF.

This clone was detected a few times. DNA for the CDR3: TGTGCCAGCAGCTTAAACCTAGCGGGGGGTTACAATGAGCAGTTCTTC. It codes for CASSLNLAGGYNEQFF. V gene TRBV13 combines with J gene TRBJ2-1; 11 bases match TRBD2. Trimming removed 2 bases from V and 4 bases from J; junction bases left unmatched: 4. This CDR3 is 16 amino acids long. Germline values: CDR1 PRHDT, CDR2 FYEKMQ (reference sequence).

This clone turned up a few times. The J gene is TRBJ1-2, the V gene TRBV30; no definite D call. CDR3 length: 20 residues. CDR1 and CDR2 from the germline V gene are GTSNPN and SVGIG (reference sequence). V lost 0 bases, J lost 2 bases, and 28 bases lay in between. In DNA form, the CDR3 reads TGTGCCTGGAGTGTTATCCGGCAGACGGTTTCTTGGAGTGGGAACTATGGCTACACCTTC. It is translated as CAWSVIRQTVSWSGNYGYTF.

The J gene is TRBJ1-1, the V gene TRBV29-1; D unclear. The V and J ends lost 1 base and 5 bases respectively, with 5 bases between them. CDR1 and CDR2 from the germline V gene are SQVTM and ANQGSEA. The CDR3 has 11 amino acids. As DNA, the CDR3 is TGCAGCGTTGAAGTCGGTACTGAAGCTTTCTTT. Translation gives CSVEVGTEAFF.

V is TRBV29-1 and J is TRBJ1-5, with 7 nucleotides matching TRBD1. CDR1 and CDR2 (germline): SQVTM, ANQGSEA. This CDR3 comprises 13 residues. V was pared by 7 bases and J by 6 bases, with 9 bases of the junction left unmatched. This CDR3 is CSALGTVGQPQHF. The CDR3 nucleotides are TGCAGCGCGCTAGGGACAGTAGGTCAGCCCCAGCATTTT.

The chain recombines TRBV7-9 with TRBJ2-1; possible D gene TRBD2, 5 bases. There are 14 residues in the CDR3. Germline V lookup: CDR1 SEHNR, CDR2 FQNEAQ (reference sequence). Between the trimmed V and J ends, which lost 5 bases and 14 bases, there was a span of 22 bases. The CDR3 reads CASSLTRTRSYKFF. CDR3 coding DNA: TGTGCCAGCAGCCTAACCAGAACTAGGTCTTATAAGTTCTTC.

The J gene is TRBJ2-3, the V gene TRBV5-1; D call uncertain. The CDR3 consists of 13 residues. The V gene lost 3 bases and the J gene lost 2 bases, with 7 bases spanning the gap. Germline-derived CDR1 and CDR2 are SGHRS and YFSETQ. CDR3 in amino acids: CASSSLLTDTQYF. The DNA for the CDR3 is TGCGCCAGCAGCTCGCTACTCACAGATACGCAGTATTTT.

This clone was observed a few times. This chain connects TRBV7-8 to TRBJ2-7; possibly TRBD2 for D (6 bases). Trimming cost V 5 bases and J 0 bases, with 14 bases left between them. CDR1 SGHVS and CDR2 FQNEAQ come from the germline V gene. CDR3 length: 15 residues. CDR3 sequence (DNA): TGTGCCAGCAGCCCCAGACTAGATATCTCCTACGAGCAGTACTTC. Protein: CASSPRLDISYEQYF.

The V and J genes are TRBV19 and TRBJ1-2, with D possibly TRBD1 on 5 matching bases. The V and J ends lost 6 bases and 3 bases respectively, with 11 bases between them. CDR3 size: 13 residues. Germline CDR1 reads LNHDA; CDR2 reads SQIVND (reference sequence). The CDR3 DNA reads TGTGCCAGTAGCCTAACAGGATACTATGGCTACACCTTC. Amino acids: CASSLTGYYGYTF.

This clone was counted only a few times. V is TRBV7-2 and J is TRBJ2-2, with 11 bases that match TRBD2. The CDR3 is 14 residues long. Germline CDR1 is SGHTA and CDR2 is FQGNSA. V gave up 3 bases and J gave up 9 bases; unmatched junction bases: 3. The CDR3: CASSFTSGSRELFF. The CDR3 region has the DNA TGTGCCAGCAGCTTCACTAGCGGGAGCAGGGAGCTGTTTTTT.

This clone was recorded a few times. The chain combines TRBV7-3 with TRBJ2-7; no firm D call. Germline V gene lookup returns CDR1 SGHTA and CDR2 FQGTGA. V lost 2 bases and J lost 0, with 5 bases in between. CDR3 length: 13 residues. The CDR3 DNA reads as TGTGCCAGCAGCTTATATAGCTCCTACGAGCAGTACTTC. Its protein is CASSLYSSYEQYF.

The sample holds a few counts of this clone. This chain connects TRBV5-5 to TRBJ2-5; possible D gene TRBD2, 5 bases. The CDR3 length is 14 residues. V lost 4 bases and J lost 7, with 17 bases in between. CDR1 SGHKS and CDR2 YYEKEE come from the germline V gene (reference sequence). The CDR3 nucleotides read TGTGCCAGCAGCACCCGTCCTGAGGCGGGGACCCAGTACTTC. Its translation: CASSTRPEAGTQYF.

The chain recombines TRBV18 with TRBJ2-6, with 7 positions matching TRBD1. CDR3 length equals 15 residues. The germline gives CDR1 KGHSH, CDR2 LQKENI. The V gene end was trimmed by 5 bases and the J gene end by 2 bases; junction bases not matched to a gene: 3. The CDR3 protein is CASSNGQAGANVLTF. The CDR3 nucleotides read TGTGCCAGCTCAAACGGACAGGCTGGGGCCAACGTCCTGACTTTC.

This clone occurred a few times. This chain uses TRBV5-1 with TRBJ2-5, with D tentatively TRBD2 (6 bases). V was shortened by 4 bases and J by 5 bases, with 21 bases between the two germline ends. Germline CDR1 reads SGHRS; CDR2 reads YFSETQ. CDR3 length: 16 residues. CDR3 nucleotides: TGCGCCAGCAGCCGGAGACCTGGAGGGGACTCGGAGACCCAGTACTTC. Translated, it gives CASSRRPGGDSETQYF.

This chain uses TRBV5-1 with TRBJ2-7, with TRBD1 matching over 7 bases. Germline assignment: CDR1 SGHRS and CDR2 YFSETQ. This CDR3 is 12 amino acids long. The junction had 5 bases not matched to a gene; V was cut back by 0 bases and J by 11 bases. CDR3 in DNA: TGCGCCAGCAGCTTGGATCCGGGACAGAAGTACTTC. This encodes CASSLDPGQKYF.

The chain joins TRBV18 to TRBJ2-4, with 12 bases fitting TRBD1. Germline assignment: CDR1 KGHSH and CDR2 LQKENI. The trim removed 3 bases at V and 1 base at J, leaving 10 bases unmatched. The CDR3 sequence is 19 residues long. The CDR3 coding sequence is TGTGCCAGCTCACCGAAATTGGGACAGGGGGCCGTGGCCAAAAACATTCAGTACTTC. Its protein product is CASSPKLGQGAVAKNIQYF.

This clone showed up just a few times. The V call is TRBV27, the J call TRBJ2-3, with D unresolved. Trimming removed 5 bases at V and 6 bases at J, with 9 bases between. Germline V gene lookup returns CDR1 MNHEY and CDR2 SMNVEV (reference sequence). The CDR3 has 12 amino acids. The CDR3 protein is CASSPLRDTQYF. In DNA form, the CDR3 reads TGTGCCAGCAGTCCCCTTCGGGATACGCAGTATTTT.

This clone appeared many times. This chain connects TRBV29-1 to TRBJ2-7; 8 bases map to TRBD2. Germline V gives CDR1 SQVTM, CDR2 ANQGSEA. This CDR3 is built from 14 residues. V trimming: 2 bases; J trimming: 3 bases; junction bases outside the gene matches: 6. The CDR3 region is CSVESGGGVYEQYF. CDR3 DNA: TGCAGCGTTGAATCCGGGGGGGGAGTCTACGAGCAGTACTTC.

In this sample, this clone turned up a few times. The chain is built from TRBV20-1 and TRBJ2-3; D is perhaps TRBD1 (5 bases). Deletions cut 7 bases from V and 7 bases from J, with 12 bases between. The CDR3 is 11 amino acids. Germline CDR1 is DFQATT and CDR2 is SNEGSKA (reference sequence). The CDR3 DNA reads TGCAGTGAACAGGCCCGGAATACGCAGTATTTT. Its translation is CSEQARNTQYF.

Only a few counts were recorded for this clone. The genes are TRBV4-2 and TRBJ2-5; the D gene is possibly TRBD2 (6 bases). Trimming stripped 3 bases from V and 1 base from J, with 12 bases between. There are 15 residues in the CDR3. Germline V gene sequence: CDR1 LGHNA, CDR2 YNFKEQ. This CDR3 is CASSQDSGRQETQYF. The CDR3 nucleotides read TGTGCCAGCAGCCAGGATAGCGGCCGCCAAGAGACCCAGTACTTC.

This sequence joins TRBV28 and TRBJ2-4, with TRBD2 matching 7 bases. V gave up 3 bases and J gave up 1 base; unmatched junction bases: 12. Germline V gene lookup returns CDR1 MDHEN and CDR2 SYDVKM. CDR3 length: 18 residues. This CDR3 reads CASSFWRETRRAKNIQYF. The DNA for the CDR3 is TGTGCCAGCAGTTTCTGGCGGGAGACCCGCAGGGCCAAAAACATTCAGTACTTC.

The sample holds a few counts of this clone. In DNA, the CDR3 is TGTGCCAGCAGCTTACGGTCGTTGGGGGGATCGGGCTACACCTTC. Residues: CASSLRSLGGSGYTF. The J gene is TRBJ1-2, the V gene TRBV7-2; a possible D gene is TRBD1 (5 bases). The length of the CDR3 is 15 residues. Trimming removed 2 bases at V and 8 bases at J, with 18 bases between. Germline CDR1 is SGHTA and CDR2 is FQGNSA.

This clone was counted a few times. The CDR3 loop is CASSAIGGQGAFGNTIYF. The CDR3 nucleotides read TGTGCCAGCTCAGCGATCGGTGGACAGGGGGCCTTTGGAAACACCATATATTTT. The chain joins TRBV18 to TRBJ1-3; the match to TRBD1 covers 11 bases. This CDR3 spans 18 amino acids. V was pared by 5 bases and J by 3 bases, with 12 bases of the junction left unmatched. The germline V gene has CDR1 KGHSH and CDR2 LQKENI.

The gene calls are TRBV7-3 and TRBJ2-3, with D maybe TRBD2 (7 bases). The germline V gene encodes CDR1 SGHTA and CDR2 FQGTGA. V lost 8 bases to trimming and J lost 0 bases, with 15 bases between them. The CDR3 has 15 amino acids. The CDR3 sequence: CASSPGGSSTDTQYF. For the CDR3, the DNA is TGTGCCAGCTCACCGGGGGGCAGTAGCACAGATACGCAGTATTTT.

The rearrangement joins TRBV7-9 to TRBJ2-5; D is undetermined. The end of the DNA aligns better with TRBJ2-7, so the J call may be wrong. From germline, CDR1 is SEHNR and CDR2 FQNEAQ (reference sequence). The CDR3 covers 12 residues. In nucleotides, the CDR3 is TGTGCCAGCAGCTACGCTACCTACGAGCAGTACTTC. Encoded protein: CASSYATYEQYF.

This clone was counted between two and nine times. The chain recombines TRBV5-4 with TRBJ2-5; TRBD1 matches at 8 bases. The J call may not be correct, given that the DNA end is closer to TRBJ2-7. The CDR3 is 15 amino acids. Germline V gene sequence: CDR1 SGHNT, CDR2 YYREEE (reference sequence). In nucleotides, the CDR3 is TGTGCCAGCAGCTTCTCGGGACAGGTATTATACGAGCAGTACTTC. This translates into CASSFSGQVLYEQYF.